This TCR beta chain stems from a study of T-cell memory formation after mild COVID-19 (dated by TCRdb to the early 2020s). In terms of the full investigation: Most TCR sequence clusters were specific to one of the two donors. Longitudinal TCRalpha and TCRbeta repertoire sequencing tracked T-cell clones expanding and contracting after mild COVID-19 in two donors. Two young, previously healthy adult volunteers, one female and one male, were included in the cohort.

Worth noting for this clonotype: Its antigen remains undetermined. Per-base quality was not reported, and no clone a single base away is much larger than it.

Overall results and qualifications from the work: Contracting CD4+ clones were found mainly in CM and EM memory subsets, while CD8+ clones were enriched in EMRA. Clones that contracted from day 15 to 85 showed balanced CD4/CD8 phenotypes, whereas a second wave of clones that expanded from day 15 to 37 leaned towards CD4+. Some responding clones were detected in pre-infection memory, which suggested that pre-existing cross-reactive memory T cells had joined the SARS-CoV-2 response. SARS-CoV-2 specificity was not confirmed for the second-wave clones peaking on day 37. Only a couple of mild cases were covered in the study, and larger cohorts including severe cases with pre-infection samples were considered necessary.

Ficoll-Paque density gradient centrifugation was used to isolate PBMCs. Reading from cysteine to phenylalanine, the CDR3 counts 14 amino acids. The entry retains the CDR3 DNA only, 42 bases that are in frame from base 1. The germline V gene sets CDR1 to KGHSH and CDR2 to LQKENI. Trimming at the junction amounts to 8 bases on V and 2 bases on J, and the germline ends lie 15 bases apart. The sample was run on an Illumina NovaSeq 6000. cDNA libraries for TCRalpha and TCRbeta were prepared by 5'RACE using constant-segment primers, with sample barcodes and unique molecular identifiers added. RNA was extracted from every sample with Trizol reagent. Library amplification was performed in two PCR steps, and a second sample barcode and Illumina TruSeq adapters were introduced in the second step. Libraries were sequenced on an Illumina NovaSeq with 2 x 150 bp paired-end reads. Per the original workflow: The reads were demultiplexed and collapsed into UMI-guided consensus sequences using migec v1.2.7. With mixcr v2.1.11, UMI consensuses were aligned to TRA and TRB V and J templates and assembled into clonotypes. A clonotype was counted as expanded or contracted only when both edgeR and NoisET called the clonotype significant, with the noise models trained on biological replicates. For edgeR calls, the cutoffs were a false discovery rate-adjusted p below 0.01 and a log2 fold-change threshold of 1. As an exploratory analysis of dynamics, max-normalized trajectories of the 1000 most abundant clonotypes were examined by PCA with hierarchical clustering. Separately sequenced CD4+ and CD8+ repertoires were used to assign the CD4 or CD8 phenotype of responding clones. Using fastp trimming at Q25 and MiXCR clonotype assembly, TCRdb reanalyzed the public sequencing data and kept in-frame beta chains. Rows are unified per CDR3 protein, each entry keeping the most common DNA and genes. These V and J calls derive from TCRdb rather than the authors' analysis. Within this sample are about 180,000 distinct CDR3 sequences, with approximately 18% of them counted one time only. The ten largest clones add up to approximately 4% of the sample.

This clonotype originated in a man aged 18-30 years who had mild COVID-19 (a few samples of this study predate the infection). The sample titles of this study are shuffled in the database, so cell type and time point are left out; the donor was told from shared clones. Sequenced material: PBMCs or a T cell subset sorted from them (not recorded which). In this chain, TRBV18 is recombined with TRBJ1-1, with TRBD1 as a weak D call on 6 bases. The bases are TGTGCCAGCCAACCGGGGGGCGGTAACACTGAAGCTTTCTTT. Translated, this is CASQPGGGNTEAFF.